This TCR beta chain was identified during a study of regulatory T cells in long-lasting Graves disease. The germline V gene has CDR1 DFQATT and CDR2 SNEGSKA (reference sequence). The V and J ends lost 6 bases and 4 bases respectively, with 15 bases between them. The CDR3 contains 14 residues. Specified time point: persistent/refractory GD, antithyroid drugs over 5 years with positive TRAb. The TCR library was made from RNA that had been extracted from PBMCs in TRIzol. On this clonotype itself: What it recognizes is unknown.

Sequencing libraries for TCR beta were prepared with iRepertoire HTBI primers and Arm-PCR of CDR3 regions. Each CDR3 protein gets one entry after TCRdb re-called the multiplex PCR reads with MiXCR. This table has a few hundred thousand distinct CDR3 sequences, 20% to 25% appearing once. Study-wide results and limits: Patients with persistent Graves' had lower TCR diversity than newly diagnosed patients.

The material was peripheral blood mononuclear cells (PBMCs), obtained when the disease was refractory, from a patient treated with antithyroid drugs. This TCR was recovered from a female donor with Graves disease. The chain recombines TRBV20-1 with TRBJ2-2; D is unclear. In nucleotides, the CDR3 is TGCAGTGCCCCAGGCGACAAATCCACCGGGGAGCTGTTTTTT. It encodes CSAPGDKSTGELFF.